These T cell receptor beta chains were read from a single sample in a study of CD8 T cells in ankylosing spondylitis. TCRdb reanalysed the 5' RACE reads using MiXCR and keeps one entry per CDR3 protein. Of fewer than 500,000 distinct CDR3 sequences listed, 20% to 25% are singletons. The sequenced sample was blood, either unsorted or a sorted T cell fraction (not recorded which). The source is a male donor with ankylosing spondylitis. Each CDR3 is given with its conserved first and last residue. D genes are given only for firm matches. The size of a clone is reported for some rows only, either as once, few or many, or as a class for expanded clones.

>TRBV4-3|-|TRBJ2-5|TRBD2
CASSQVSSGSQTQYF
TGCGCCAGCAGCCAAGTGTCTAGCGGGAGTCAGACCCAGTACTTC
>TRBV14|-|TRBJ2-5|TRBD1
CASSLRGQVETQYF
TGTGCCAGCAGCCTCCGAGGACAGGTGGAGACCCAGTACTTC
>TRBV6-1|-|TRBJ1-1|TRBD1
CASSRTGGFMNTEAFF
TGTGCCAGCAGCCGGACAGGGGGCTTCATGAACACTGAAGCTTTCTTT
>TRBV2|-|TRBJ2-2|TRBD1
CASSAGTGPLNTGELFF
TGTGCCAGCAGTGCCGGGACAGGGCCATTGAACACCGGGGAGCTGTTTTTT
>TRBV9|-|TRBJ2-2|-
CASSVEITGELFF
TGTGCCAGCAGCGTAGAAATCACCGGGGAGCTGTTTTTT
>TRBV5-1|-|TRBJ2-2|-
CASSLSPANTGELFF
TGCGCCAGCAGCTTGAGCCCAGCGAACACCGGGGAGCTGTTTTTT
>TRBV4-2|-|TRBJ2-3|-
CASSQEGVDTQYF
TGTGCCAGCAGCCAGGAAGGGGTAGATACGCAGTATTTT
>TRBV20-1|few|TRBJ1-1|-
CSAQRGGTGHTEAFF
TGCAGTGCTCAGAGGGGGGGTACGGGACACACTGAAGCTTTCTTT
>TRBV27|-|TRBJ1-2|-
CASSLSGGANYGYTF
TGTGCCAGCAGTTTATCGGGAGGGGCTAACTATGGCTACACCTTC
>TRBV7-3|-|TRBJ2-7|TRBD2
CASSPTSKTSYEQYF
TGTGCCAGCAGCCCGACTAGCAAGACCTCCTACGAGCAGTACTTC
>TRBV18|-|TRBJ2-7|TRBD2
CASSPPAGGLDEQYF
TGTGCCAGCTCACCACCGGCGGGAGGGCTAGACGAGCAGTACTTC
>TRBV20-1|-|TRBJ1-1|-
CSARALRGQIPEAFF
TGCAGTGCTAGAGCCCTAAGGGGACAAATTCCTGAAGCTTTCTTT
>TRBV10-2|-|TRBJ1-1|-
CATSVLEYTEAFF
TGCGCCACCTCTGTCCTTGAGTACACTGAAGCTTTCTTT
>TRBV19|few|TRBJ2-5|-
CASSISVNQETQYF
TGTGCCAGTAGTATTTCGGTAAACCAAGAGACCCAGTACTTC
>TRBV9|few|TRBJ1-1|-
CASSFSPTGVEAFF
TGTGCCAGCAGCTTCTCCCCGACGGGAGTGGAAGCTTTCTTT
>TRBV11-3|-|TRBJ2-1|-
CASSRPGGNEQFF
TGTGCCAGCAGCAGGCCCGGGGGCAATGAGCAGTTCTTC
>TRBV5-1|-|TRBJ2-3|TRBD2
CASSLASTSDAGDTQYF
TGCGCCAGCAGCTTGGCCTCGACTAGCGACGCAGGGGATACGCAGTATTTT
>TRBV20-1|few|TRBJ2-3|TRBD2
CSANSGTPTDTQYF
TGCAGTGCTAATAGCGGGACCCCCACAGATACGCAGTATTTT
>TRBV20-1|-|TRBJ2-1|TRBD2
CSAETSGRRYNEQFF
TGCAGTGCCGAGACTAGCGGTAGGAGGTACAATGAGCAGTTCTTC
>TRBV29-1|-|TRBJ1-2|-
CSVDTANYGYTF
TGCAGCGTTGATACTGCTAACTATGGCTACACCTTC
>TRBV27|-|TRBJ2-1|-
CASRHPNNEQFF
TGTGCCAGCAGACACCCGAACAATGAGCAGTTCTTC
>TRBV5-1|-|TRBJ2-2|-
CASHVMGTGELFF
TGCGCCAGCCATGTAATGGGAACCGGGGAGCTGTTTTTT
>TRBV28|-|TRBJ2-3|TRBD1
CASRRDRARADTQYF
TGTGCCAGCAGGAGGGACAGGGCCAGGGCAGATACGCAGTATTTT
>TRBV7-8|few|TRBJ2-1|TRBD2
CASSLAIVAGTFNEQFF
TGTGCCAGCAGCTTAGCCATAGTAGCGGGAACGTTCAATGAGCAGTTCTTC
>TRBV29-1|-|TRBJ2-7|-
CSVGGQGSYEQYF
TGCAGCGTTGGAGGCCAGGGGTCCTACGAGCAGTACTTC
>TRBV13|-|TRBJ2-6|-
CASSRQSSLGANVLTF
TGTGCCAGCAGCCGTCAAAGTTCTCTGGGGGCCAACGTCCTGACTTTC
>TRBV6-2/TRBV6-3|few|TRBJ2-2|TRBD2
CASSKFGGSNTGELFF
TGTGCCAGCAGTAAGTTCGGCGGGAGCAACACCGGGGAGCTGTTTTTT
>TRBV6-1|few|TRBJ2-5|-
CASSRRTQETQYF
TGTGCCAGCAGTCGCAGGACGCAAGAGACCCAGTACTTC
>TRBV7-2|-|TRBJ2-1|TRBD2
CASNNLAGKRGEQFF
TGTGCCAGCAACAACTTAGCGGGAAAAAGGGGTGAGCAGTTCTTC
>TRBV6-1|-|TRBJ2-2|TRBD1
CASSPRQGYTGELFF
TGTGCCAGCAGTCCTAGACAGGGGTACACCGGGGAGCTGTTTTTT
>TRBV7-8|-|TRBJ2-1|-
CASSLGLKSSYNEQFF
TGTGCCAGCAGCTTAGGCTTGAAGAGCTCCTACAATGAGCAGTTCTTC
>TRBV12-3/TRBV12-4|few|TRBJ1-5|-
CASSPQGNQPQHF
TGTGCCAGCAGCCCCCAGGGGAATCAGCCCCAGCATTTT
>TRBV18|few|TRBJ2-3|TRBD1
CASSPLGQGLKTDTQYF
TGTGCCAGCTCACCCCTTGGACAGGGGTTAAAGACAGATACGCAGTATTTT
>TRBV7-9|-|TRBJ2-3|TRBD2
CASSLAGAPDTQYF
TGTGCCAGCAGTCTAGCGGGAGCGCCAGATACGCAGTATTTT
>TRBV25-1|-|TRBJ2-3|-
CASRMTASTDTQYF
TGTGCCAGCAGAATGACCGCTAGCACAGATACGCAGTATTTT
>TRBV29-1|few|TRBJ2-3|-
CSVAQSSTDTQYF
TGCAGCGTTGCACAGTCCAGCACAGATACGCAGTATTTT
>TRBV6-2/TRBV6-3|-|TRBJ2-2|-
CASSNRDINTGELFF
TGTGCCAGCAGTAACCGGGACATTAACACCGGGGAGCTGTTTTTT
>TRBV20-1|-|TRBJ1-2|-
CSAPDGVGNGYTF
TGCAGTGCTCCAGACGGAGTTGGGAATGGCTACACCTTC
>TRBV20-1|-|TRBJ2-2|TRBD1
CSAKDRGNTGELFF
TGCAGTGCTAAGGACAGGGGGAACACCGGGGAGCTGTTTTTT
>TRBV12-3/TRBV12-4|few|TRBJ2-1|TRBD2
CASSLGSGTSGRGEQFF
TGTGCCAGCAGTCTAGGCTCCGGGACTAGCGGGAGAGGTGAGCAGTTCTTC
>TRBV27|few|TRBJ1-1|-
CASSLGGRGDTKAFF
TGTGCCAGCAGCTTAGGGGGGCGGGGGGATACGAAAGCTTTCTTT
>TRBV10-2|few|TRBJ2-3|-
CASSPGPLDRRDF
TGCGCCAGCAGCCCCGGACCATTGGACCGAAGGGATTTT
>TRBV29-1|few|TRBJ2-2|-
CSVEQAVGTGELFF
TGCAGCGTTGAACAGGCCGTCGGGACCGGGGAGCTGTTTTTT
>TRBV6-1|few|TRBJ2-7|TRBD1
CASTTQGQIYEQYF
TGTGCCAGCACGACACAGGGACAGATCTACGAGCAGTACTTC
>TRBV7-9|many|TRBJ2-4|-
CASSLQGNIQYF
TGTGCCAGCAGCTTGCAGGGAAACATTCAGTACTTC
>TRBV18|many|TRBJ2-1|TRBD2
CASSPPASGRLNEQFF
TGTGCCAGCTCACCACCGGCTAGCGGGAGGTTAAATGAGCAGTTCTTC
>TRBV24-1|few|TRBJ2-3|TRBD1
CATSDSGTVQYF
TGTGCCACCAGTGATTCCGGGACAGTGCAGTATTTT
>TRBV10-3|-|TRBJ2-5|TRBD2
CAISEGQPRGAQYF
TGTGCCATCAGTGAAGGACAGCCGCGGGGGGCCCAGTACTTC
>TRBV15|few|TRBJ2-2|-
CATSRDVSAGELFF
TGTGCCACCAGCAGAGATGTGTCGGCCGGGGAGCTGTTTTTT
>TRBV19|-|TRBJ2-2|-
CASSIVGVDTGELFF
TGTGCCAGTAGTATAGTGGGAGTAGACACCGGGGAGCTGTTTTTT
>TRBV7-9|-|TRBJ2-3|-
CASSQWDTQYF
TGTGCCAGCTCGCAGTGGGATACGCAGTATTTT
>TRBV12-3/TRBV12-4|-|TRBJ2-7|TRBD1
CASKQAGTVSYEQYF
TGTGCCAGTAAACAAGCCGGGACAGTATCCTACGAGCAGTACTTC
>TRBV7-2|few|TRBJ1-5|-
CASSFAGPSNQPQHF
TGTGCCAGCAGCTTCGCAGGACCTAGCAATCAGCCCCAGCATTTT